This entry is about one T cell receptor (delta chain). Its target is unknown. This entry belongs to a study of Vδ1+ human thymocytes. Findings and caveats of the study: In the thymus, TRG and TRD repertoires looked highly polyclonal with Gaussian CDR3 lengths. Unexpected Vdelta2 sequences could cause misinterpretation of bulk repertoire data.

The trim removed 4 bases at V and 1 base at J, leaving 15 bases unmatched. CDR3 length: 18 residues. CDR1 is TSWWSYY and CDR2 is QGS in the germline V gene. Extracted RNA was reverse transcribed into cDNA. CDR3 amplicons came from multiplex PCR with pooled V-gene forward and constant-region reverse primers. TCRdb reprocessed the multiplex PCR reads using CATT. The data contain roughly 25,000 delta-chain clones, nearly 7.5% of them singletons. Between roughly 98% and 99.6% of sorted thymocytes were Vdelta1+. The source of this sequence is a girl less than two years old who had congenital heart surgery. Sequencing input: Vdelta1+ gamma-delta thymocytes from the thymus. Subset here: FACS-sorted CD3+ TCRalphabeta- TCRVdelta1+ TCRVdelta2- thymocytes. The chain has TRDV1 and TRDJ1; 7 bases are shared with TRDD3. CDR3 coding DNA: TGTGCTCTTGGGGGACAGATGTGGGATACAGAGGGCACCGATAAACTCATCTTT. Protein product: CALGGQMWDTEGTDKLIF.